This T cell receptor beta chain was found in a study of beta chain features in type 1 diabetes. Study results and limitations: There was a possibility that cDNA sequencing over-represented cells with high TCR expression. Type 1 diabetes patients showed fewer insertions and more deletions at VDJ junctions.

CDR1 and CDR2 from the germline V gene are MNHNY and SVGAGI (reference sequence). Between the trimmed V and J ends, which lost 2 bases and 8 bases, there was a span of 10 bases. The CDR3 has 13 amino acids. Every isolated RNA sample was fully reverse transcribed, so sequencing captured expressed TCRB transcripts. Produced via immunoSEQ multiplex PCR; TCRdb's table is partial and in-frame only. The sample contains roughly 370,000 clones, roughly 14% of which appear only once. This clone came up a few times. Its antigen is currently unknown. The TCR was taken from a man in his thirties or forties in good health. The chain links TRBV6-6 to TRBJ2-4; no clear D gene. Sequencing was performed on naive CD4+ T cells from blood. The CDR3 sequence is CASSYRALDIQYF. The CDR3, as DNA: TGTGCCAGCAGTTACAGGGCACTGGACATTCAGTACTTC.